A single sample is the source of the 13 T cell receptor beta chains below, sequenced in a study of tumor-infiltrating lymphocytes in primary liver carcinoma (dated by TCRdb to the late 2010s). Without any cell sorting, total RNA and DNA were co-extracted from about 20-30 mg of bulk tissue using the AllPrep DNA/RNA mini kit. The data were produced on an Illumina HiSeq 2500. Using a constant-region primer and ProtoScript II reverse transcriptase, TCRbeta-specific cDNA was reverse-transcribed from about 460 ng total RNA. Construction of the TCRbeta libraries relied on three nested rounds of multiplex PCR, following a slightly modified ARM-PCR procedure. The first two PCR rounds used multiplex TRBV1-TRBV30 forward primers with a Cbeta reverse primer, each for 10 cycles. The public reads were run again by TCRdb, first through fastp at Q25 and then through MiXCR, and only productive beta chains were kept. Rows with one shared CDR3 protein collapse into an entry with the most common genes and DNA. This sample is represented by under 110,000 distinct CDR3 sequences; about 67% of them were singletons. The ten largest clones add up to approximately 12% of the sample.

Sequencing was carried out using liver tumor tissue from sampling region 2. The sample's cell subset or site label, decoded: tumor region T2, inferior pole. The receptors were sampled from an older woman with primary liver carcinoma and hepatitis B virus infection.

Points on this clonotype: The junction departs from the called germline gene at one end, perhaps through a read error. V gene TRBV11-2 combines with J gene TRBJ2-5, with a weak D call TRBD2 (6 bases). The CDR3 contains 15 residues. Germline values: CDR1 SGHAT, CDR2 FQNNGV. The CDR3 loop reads CASSLRLVRQETLHF. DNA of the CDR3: TGTGCCAGCAGCTTACGACTAGTACGGCAAGAGACCCTGCACTTC.

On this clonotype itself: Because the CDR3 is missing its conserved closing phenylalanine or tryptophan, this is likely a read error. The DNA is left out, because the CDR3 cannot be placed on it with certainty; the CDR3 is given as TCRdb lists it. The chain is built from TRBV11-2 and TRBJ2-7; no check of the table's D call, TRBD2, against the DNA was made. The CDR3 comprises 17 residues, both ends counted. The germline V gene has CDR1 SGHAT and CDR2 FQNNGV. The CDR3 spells CASSLGYSGTLTYEQYS.

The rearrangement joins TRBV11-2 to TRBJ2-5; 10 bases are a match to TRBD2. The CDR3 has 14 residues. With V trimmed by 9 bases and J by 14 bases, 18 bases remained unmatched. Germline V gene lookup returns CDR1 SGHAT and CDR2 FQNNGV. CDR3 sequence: CASSPSGGGQIHYF. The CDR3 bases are TGTGCCAGTAGCCCTAGCGGGGGCGGTCAGATCCACTACTTC.

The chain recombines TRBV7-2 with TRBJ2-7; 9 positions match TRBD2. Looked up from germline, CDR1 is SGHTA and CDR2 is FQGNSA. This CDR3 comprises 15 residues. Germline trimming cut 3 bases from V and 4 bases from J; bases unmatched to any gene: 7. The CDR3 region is CASSFQRGAGYEQYF. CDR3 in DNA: TGTGCCAGCAGCTTCCAGCGGGGGGCGGGTTACGAGCAGTACTTC. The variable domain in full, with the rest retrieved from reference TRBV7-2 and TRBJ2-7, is GAGVSQSPSNKVTEKGKDVELRCDPISGHTALYWYRQSLGQGLEFLIYFQGNSAPDKSGLPSDRFSAERTGGSVSTLTIQRTQQEDSAVYLCASSFQRGAGYEQYFGPGTRLTVT.

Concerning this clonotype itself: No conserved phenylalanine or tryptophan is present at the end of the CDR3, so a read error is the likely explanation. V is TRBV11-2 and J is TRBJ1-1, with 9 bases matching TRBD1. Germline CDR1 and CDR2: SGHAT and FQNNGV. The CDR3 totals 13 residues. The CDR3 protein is CTSSFTGGTEAFS. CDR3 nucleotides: TGTACCAGCAGCTTCACAGGGGGCACTGAGGCTTTCTCT.

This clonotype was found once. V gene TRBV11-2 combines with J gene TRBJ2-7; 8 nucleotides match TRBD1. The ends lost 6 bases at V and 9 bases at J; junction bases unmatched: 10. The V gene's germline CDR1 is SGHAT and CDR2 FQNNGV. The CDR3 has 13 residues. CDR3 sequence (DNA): TGTGCCAGCAGTGAGGGCAGGGGGCTGTGGCAGTACTTC. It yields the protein CASSEGRGLWQYF.

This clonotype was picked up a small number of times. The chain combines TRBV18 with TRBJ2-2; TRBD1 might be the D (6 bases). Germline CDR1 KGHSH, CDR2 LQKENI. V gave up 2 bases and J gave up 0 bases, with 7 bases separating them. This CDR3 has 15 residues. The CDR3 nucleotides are TGTGCCAGCTCACCAAGGGGGACGAACACCGGGGAGCTGTTTTTT. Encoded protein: CASSPRGTNTGELFF. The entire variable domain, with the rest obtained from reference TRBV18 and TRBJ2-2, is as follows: NAGVMQNPRHLVRRRGQEARLRCSPMKGHSHVYWYRQLPEEGLKFMVYLQKENIIDESGMPKERFSAEFPKEGPSILRIQQVVRGDSAAYFCASSPRGTNTGELFFGEGSRLTVL.

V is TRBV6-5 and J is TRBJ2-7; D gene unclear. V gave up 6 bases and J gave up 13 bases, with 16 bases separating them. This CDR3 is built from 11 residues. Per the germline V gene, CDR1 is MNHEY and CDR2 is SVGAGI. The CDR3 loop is CASRNGVWHYF. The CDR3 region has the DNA TGTGCCAGCAGAAATGGGGTCTGGCATTACTTC.

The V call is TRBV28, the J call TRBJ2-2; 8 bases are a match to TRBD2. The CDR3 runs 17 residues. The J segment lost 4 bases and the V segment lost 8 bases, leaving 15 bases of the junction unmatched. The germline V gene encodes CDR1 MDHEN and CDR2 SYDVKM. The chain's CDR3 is CASCLQGTSPLTGELFF. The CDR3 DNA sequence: TGTGCCAGCTGTCTCCAGGGGACTAGTCCTCTCACCGGGGAGCTGTTTTTT.

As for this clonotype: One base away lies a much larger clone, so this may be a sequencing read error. CDR3 sequence (DNA): TGTGCCAGCAGGGACAGTTACATTGAGCAGTTCTTC. It codes for CASRDSYIEQFF. The chain is built from TRBV5-6 and TRBJ2-1; tentatively, D is TRBD1 (6 bases). Germline V lookup: CDR1 SGHDT, CDR2 YYEEEE. This CDR3 comprises 12 residues. Looking up the rest from reference TRBV5-6 and TRBJ2-1 gives the full variable domain: DAGVTQSPTHLIKTRGQQVTLRCSPKSGHDTVSWYQQALGQGPQFIFQYYEEEERQRGNFPDRFSGHQFPNYSSELNVNALLLGDSALYLCASRDSYIEQFFGPGTRLTVL.

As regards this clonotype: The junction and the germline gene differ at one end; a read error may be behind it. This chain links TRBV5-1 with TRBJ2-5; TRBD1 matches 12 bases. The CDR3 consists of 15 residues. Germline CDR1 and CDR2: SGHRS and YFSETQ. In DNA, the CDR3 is TGCGCCAGCAACTTGGGACAGGGGGCGCGGGAGACCCAGTACTTC. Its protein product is CASNLGQGARETQYF.

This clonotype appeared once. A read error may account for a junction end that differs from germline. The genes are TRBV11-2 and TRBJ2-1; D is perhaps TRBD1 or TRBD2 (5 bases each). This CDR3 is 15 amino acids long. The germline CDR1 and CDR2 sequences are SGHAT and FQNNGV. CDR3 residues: CSSSAGTVDHNEQFF. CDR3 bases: TGCTCCAGCAGTGCCGGGACGGTGGACCACAATGAGCAATTCTTC.

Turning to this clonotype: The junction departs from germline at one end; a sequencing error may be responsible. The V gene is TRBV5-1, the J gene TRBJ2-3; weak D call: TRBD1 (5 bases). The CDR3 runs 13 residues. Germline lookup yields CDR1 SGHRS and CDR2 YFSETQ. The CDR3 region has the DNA TGCACCAGCAGCTTGGTTCAGACAGATGCGCAGTATTTT. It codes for CTSSLVQTDAQYF.